Listed below are T cell receptor beta chains from one sample, sequenced in a study of cytomegalovirus exposure and HLA in healthy donors. Measured with immunoSEQ multiplex PCR; TCRdb has only the in-frame clones, and not every one. The table records 220,000 or so clones, around 80% of them present only once. The sample consisted of PBMCs. The receptors come from a man in his fifties in good health and CMV-seronegative. CDR3s include the opening cysteine and the closing phenylalanine or tryptophan. The order of the fields is D gene, V gene, J gene, clone size, CDR3 DNA, CDR3 protein. The D gene is left open where the match is weak. Rows give clone size only sometimes, using once, few, many, or a class for an expanded clone.

TRBD2,TRBV13,TRBJ2-1,NA,TGTGCCAGCAGCTTAGTAGCGGGAGAGCAGTTCTTC,CASSLVAGEQFF
TRBD1,TRBV7-9,TRBJ2-7,NA,TGTGCCAGCAGCTTAGAGGACAGGGGCCCCTACGAGCAGTACTTC,CASSLEDRGPYEQYF
NA,TRBV25-1,TRBJ2-2,few,TGTGCCAGCAGTGAGTCAGGGCTCACCGGGGAGCTGTTTTTT,CASSESGLTGELFF
NA,TRBV19,TRBJ2-1,NA,TGTGCCAGTACTGCGACTACGAATGAGCAGTTCTTC,CASTATTNEQFF
NA,TRBV5-1,TRBJ2-7,NA,TGCGCCAGCAGCTCCGTTGGGGACACCTACGAGCAGTACTTC,CASSSVGDTYEQYF
NA,TRBV28,TRBJ2-3,NA,TGTGCCAGCAATCCCTCCCGGGGATATCCCACAGATACGCAGTATTTT,CASNPSRGYPTDTQYF
NA,TRBV7-6,TRBJ2-1,NA,TGTGCCAGCAGCTTAGAGGCTAGCGCATACAATGAGCAGTTCTTC,CASSLEASAYNEQFF
TRBD2,TRBV5-1,TRBJ2-2,NA,TGCGCCAGCAGCTTGGTAGGGACTAGCGGGTTTTTGCCCACCGGGGAGCTGTTTTTT,CASSLVGTSGFLPTGELFF
TRBD1,TRBV19,TRBJ1-3,NA,TGTGCCAGTAGTATCTGGGACAGGGTAACGTCTGGAAACACCATATATTTT,CASSIWDRVTSGNTIYF
NA,TRBV4-2,TRBJ2-2,NA,TGTGCCAGCAGCCAAGTGTCGGGAGCCGGCGGGGAGCTGTTTTTT,CASSQVSGAGGELFF
TRBD2,TRBV19,TRBJ2-7,NA,TGTGCCAGTAGTATTGAACTAGCGGGAGCCTCCTACGAGCAGTACTTC,CASSIELAGASYEQYF
TRBD1,TRBV28,TRBJ1-5,NA,TGTGCCAGCAGAGACACAGGGGGCGCAGCTCAGCCCCAGCATTTT,CASRDTGGAAQPQHF
NA,TRBV5-4,TRBJ2-3,NA,TGTGCCAGCAGCTTAGGAGCGAGCACAGATACGCAGTATTTT,CASSLGASTDTQYF
NA,TRBV7-2,TRBJ1-1,NA,TGTGCCAGCACCTCCTATACGGCGGGCACTGAAGCTTTCTTT,CASTSYTAGTEAFF
TRBD2,TRBV29-1,TRBJ2-6,NA,TGCAGCGTCGGTAGCGGGAGTGGTGGGGCCAACGTCCTGACTTTC,CSVGSGSGGANVLTF
TRBD1,TRBV7-9,TRBJ1-1,NA,TGTGCCAGCAGCCGGGGACAGAAAGCTTTCTTT,CASSRGQKAFF
TRBD1,TRBV5-1,TRBJ1-3,NA,TGCGCCAGCAGCGTGGCGGGACAGGCAGGAAACACCATATATTTT,CASSVAGQAGNTIYF
TRBD1,TRBV28,TRBJ2-1,NA,TGTGCCAGCATCCCCCCGACAGGGCACAATGAGCAGTTCTTC,CASIPPTGHNEQFF
NA,TRBV30,TRBJ2-3,NA,TGTGCCTGGAGTGGGGGGACTGTAACTAGCACAGATACGCAGTATTTT,CAWSGGTVTSTDTQYF
NA,TRBV6-6,TRBJ2-1,once,TGTGCCAGCAGTTACTCAGAAGGGACAATCAATGAGCAGTTCTTC,CASSYSEGTINEQFF
TRBD2,TRBV4-1,TRBJ2-5,NA,TGCGCCAGCAGCCCCCTCCCGACTAGCGGGAGAGCAGAGACCCAGTACTTC,CASSPLPTSGRAETQYF
NA,TRBV4-1,TRBJ2-3,NA,TGCGCCAGCAGCCAAGGCAGGGTGGGGCCAGATACGCAGTATTTT,CASSQGRVGPDTQYF
TRBD2,TRBV5-5,TRBJ2-7,NA,TGTGCCAGCGCCGGACTAGCGGGGCTCTACGAGCAGTACTTC,CASAGLAGLYEQYF
NA,TRBV28,TRBJ1-2,NA,TGTGCCAGCAGTCCGACGGAGAATGGCTACACCTTC,CASSPTENGYTF
NA,TRBV25-1,TRBJ2-3,NA,TGTGCCAGCGGGGCTGGCACAGATACGCAGTATTTT,CASGAGTDTQYF
TRBD1,TRBV18,TRBJ1-1,few,TGTGCCAGCTCACTAGGGACAGGTTCCCTCACTGAAGCTTTCTTT,CASSLGTGSLTEAFF
NA,TRBV6-5,TRBJ2-1,once,TGTGCCAGCAGTTACGTGGCAGGGCTCCCCGAGCAGTTCTTC,CASSYVAGLPEQFF
NA,TRBV6-6,TRBJ1-5,few,TGTGCCAGCAGTTTTACAGGGTATAGCAATCAGCCCCAGCATTTT,CASSFTGYSNQPQHF
NA,TRBV18,TRBJ1-4,once,TGTGCCAGCTCACGTGCAGGGGATGAAAAACTGTTTTTT,CASSRAGDEKLFF
TRBD2,TRBV7-9,TRBJ2-1,NA,TGTGCCAGCAGCTTAGGTGGGACTAGCGGGAGGGATGAGCAGTTCTTC,CASSLGGTSGRDEQFF
NA,TRBV21-1,TRBJ2-7,NA,TGTGCCAGCAGTTTTTTTGGGGACAGGGGATTGCGCGAGCAGTACTTC,CASSFFGDRGLREQYF
TRBD1,TRBV11-2,TRBJ1-2,NA,TGTGCCAGCAGCTTAGTGATAGGGGGCTTAGGCTACACCTTC,CASSLVIGGLGYTF
TRBD1,TRBV7-9,TRBJ2-3,few,TGTGCCAGCAGCTTATTAGGGGGCGAAAGGGCAGATACGCAGTATTTT,CASSLLGGERADTQYF
TRBD1,TRBV30,TRBJ2-7,NA,TGTGCCTGGGACACAGGGGGCGCGTCCGAGCAGTACTTC,CAWDTGGASEQYF
NA,TRBV19,TRBJ2-2,once,TGTGCCAGTAGTAGCACAGGTAACGCGAACACCGGGGAGCTGTTTTTT,CASSSTGNANTGELFF
NA,TRBV7-8,TRBJ2-7,few,TGTGCCAGCAGCTCTCGAGGCTCCGCCGGGTGGCAGTACTTC,CASSSRGSAGWQYF
TRBD1,TRBV30,TRBJ1-6,NA,TGTGCCTGGAGATTCCGGGACAGGGAGAGTTCACCCCTCCACTTT,CAWRFRDRESSPLHF
TRBD1,TRBV2,TRBJ2-3,NA,TGTGCCAGCAGTGGGGGTCGAGGACAGGCCACAGATACGCAGTATTTT,CASSGGRGQATDTQYF
NA,TRBV4-1,TRBJ1-1,NA,TGCGCCAGCAGCCAAGGCGTTACTCTCACTGAAGCTTTCTTT,CASSQGVTLTEAFF
TRBD1,TRBV19,TRBJ1-5,NA,TGTGCCAGTAGACCCGGACAGGGGAGCAATCAGCCCCAGCATTTT,CASRPGQGSNQPQHF